This record concerns one T cell receptor beta chain sequence. Its matching antigen is unknown. CDR3 length equals 13 residues. Per the germline V gene, CDR1 is KGHSH and CDR2 is LQKENI. The trim removed 2 bases at V and 5 bases at J, leaving 0 bases unmatched. The data originate from a study of metastatic and nonmetastatic thyroid tumors. Study as a whole: The study looked at repertoires side by side in blood and in tumor or nodule tissue from malignant and benign thyroid patients.

Among the patients, none had received any treatment before thyroid surgery. Study results and caveats: Benign nodules reportedly had significantly lower TCR beta diversity than malignant thyroid tumors in blood and tumor.

Per the study methods: For papillary thyroid cancer, a distant-metastasis classifier was constructed from CDR3 differences observed across clinicopathological groups. TCRdb called clones again from the PCR reads with MiXCR. What appears here as the V and J calls and clone size reflects TCRdb's work, not the paper's. The data contain approximately 5,400 clones, 30% to 40% of them seen just once; the ten biggest clones take up approximately 40%. This sequence originates from a female donor with papillary thyroid cancer or a benign thyroid nodule (not recorded which). Some clones in this sample may be carry-over from other donors' samples. Material for sequencing was adjacent normal tissue. The chain uses TRBV18 and TRBJ1-5, with TRBD1 matching over 7 bases. Written as DNA, the CDR3 is TGTGCCAGCTCACCAGACAGGGATCAGCCCCAGCATTTT. Protein product: CASSPDRDQPQHF.